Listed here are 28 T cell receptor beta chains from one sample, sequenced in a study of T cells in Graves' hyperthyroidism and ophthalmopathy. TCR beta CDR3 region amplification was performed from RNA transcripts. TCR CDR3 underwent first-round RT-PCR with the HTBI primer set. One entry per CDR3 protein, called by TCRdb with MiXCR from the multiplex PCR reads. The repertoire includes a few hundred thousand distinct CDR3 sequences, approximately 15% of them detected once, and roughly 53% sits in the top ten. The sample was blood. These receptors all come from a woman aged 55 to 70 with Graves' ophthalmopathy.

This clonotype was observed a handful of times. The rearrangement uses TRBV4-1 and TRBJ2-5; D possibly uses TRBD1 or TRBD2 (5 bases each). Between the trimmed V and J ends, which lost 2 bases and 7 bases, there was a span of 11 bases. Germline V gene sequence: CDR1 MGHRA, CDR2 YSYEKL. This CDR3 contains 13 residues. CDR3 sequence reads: CASSQQRDGTQYF. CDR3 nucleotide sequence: TGCGCCAGCAGCCAACAAAGGGACGGGACCCAGTACTTC.

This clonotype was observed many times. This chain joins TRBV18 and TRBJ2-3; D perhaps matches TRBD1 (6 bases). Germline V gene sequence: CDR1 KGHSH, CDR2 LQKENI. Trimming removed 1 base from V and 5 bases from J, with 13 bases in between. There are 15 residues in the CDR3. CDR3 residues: CASSPRTGIVDTQYF. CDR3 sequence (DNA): TGTGCCAGCTCACCACGAACAGGGATAGTAGATACGCAGTATTTT.

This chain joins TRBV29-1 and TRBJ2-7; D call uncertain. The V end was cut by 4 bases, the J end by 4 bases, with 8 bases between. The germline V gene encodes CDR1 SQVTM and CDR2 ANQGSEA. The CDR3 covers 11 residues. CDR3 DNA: TGCAGCGTTGGAGTGGGTTACGAGCAGTACTTC. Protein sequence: CSVGVGYEQYF.

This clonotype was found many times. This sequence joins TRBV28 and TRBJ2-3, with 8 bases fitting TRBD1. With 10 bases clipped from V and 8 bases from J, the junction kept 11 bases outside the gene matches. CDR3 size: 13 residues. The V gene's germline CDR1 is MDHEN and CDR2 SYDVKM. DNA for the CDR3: TGTGCCACGGGGCGGCAGGGGGCTGGTACGCAGTATTTT. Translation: CATGRQGAGTQYF.

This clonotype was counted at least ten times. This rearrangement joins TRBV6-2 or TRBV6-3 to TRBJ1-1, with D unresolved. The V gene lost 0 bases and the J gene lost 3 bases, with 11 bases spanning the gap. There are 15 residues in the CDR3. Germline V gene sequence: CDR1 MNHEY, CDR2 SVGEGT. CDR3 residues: CASSYSISLDTEAFF. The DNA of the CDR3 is TGTGCCAGCAGTTACTCGATCTCTTTGGACACTGAAGCTTTCTTT.

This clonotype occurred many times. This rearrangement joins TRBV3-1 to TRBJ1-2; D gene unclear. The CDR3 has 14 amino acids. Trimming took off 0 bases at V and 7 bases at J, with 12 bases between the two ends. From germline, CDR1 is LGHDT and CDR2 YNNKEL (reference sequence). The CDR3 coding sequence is TGTGCCAGCAGCCAAGATATAGTGGCTCGTGGCTACACCTTC. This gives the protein CASSQDIVARGYTF.

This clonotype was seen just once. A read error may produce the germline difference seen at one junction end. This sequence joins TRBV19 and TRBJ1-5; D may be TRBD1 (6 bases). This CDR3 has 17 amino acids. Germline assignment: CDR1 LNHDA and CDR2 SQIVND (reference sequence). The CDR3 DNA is TGTGCCAGTAGTCAGAACGGACAGACCCTTTACCTTCAGTCCCAGCATTTT. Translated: CASSQNGQTLYLQSQHF.

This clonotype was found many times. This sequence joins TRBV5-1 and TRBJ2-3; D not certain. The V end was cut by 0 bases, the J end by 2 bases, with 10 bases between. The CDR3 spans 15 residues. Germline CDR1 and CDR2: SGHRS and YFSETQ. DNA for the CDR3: TGCGCCAGCAGCTTGGTTGGACCGTACACAGATACGCAGTATTTT. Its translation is CASSLVGPYTDTQYF.

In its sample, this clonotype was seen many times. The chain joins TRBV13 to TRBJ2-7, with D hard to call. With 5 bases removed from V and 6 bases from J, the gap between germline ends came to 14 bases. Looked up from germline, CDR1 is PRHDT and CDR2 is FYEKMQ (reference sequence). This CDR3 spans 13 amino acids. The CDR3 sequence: CASSAHEGIEQYF. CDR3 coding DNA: TGTGCCAGCAGCGCCCACGAAGGGATCGAGCAGTACTTC.

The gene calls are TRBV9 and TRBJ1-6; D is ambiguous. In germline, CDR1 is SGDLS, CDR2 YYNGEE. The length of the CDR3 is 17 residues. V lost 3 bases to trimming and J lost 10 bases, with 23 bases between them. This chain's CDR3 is CASSGGPGMSEKSPLHF. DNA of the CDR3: TGTGCCAGCAGCGGCGGGCCGGGGATGAGTGAAAAATCACCCCTCCACTTT.

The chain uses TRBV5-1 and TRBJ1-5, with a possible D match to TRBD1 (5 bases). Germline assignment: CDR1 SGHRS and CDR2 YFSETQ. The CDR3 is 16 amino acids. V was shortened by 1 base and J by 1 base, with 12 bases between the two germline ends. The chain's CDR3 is CASSLFGGESNQPQHF. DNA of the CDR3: TGCGCCAGCAGCTTGTTTGGAGGGGAGAGCAATCAGCCCCAGCATTTT.

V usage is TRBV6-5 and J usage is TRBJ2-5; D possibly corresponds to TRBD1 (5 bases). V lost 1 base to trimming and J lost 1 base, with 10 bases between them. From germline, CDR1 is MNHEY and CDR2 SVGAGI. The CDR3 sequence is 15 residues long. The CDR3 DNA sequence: TGTGCCAGCAGTTACTTAGGACAACGCCAAGAGACCCAGTACTTC. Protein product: CASSYLGQRQETQYF.

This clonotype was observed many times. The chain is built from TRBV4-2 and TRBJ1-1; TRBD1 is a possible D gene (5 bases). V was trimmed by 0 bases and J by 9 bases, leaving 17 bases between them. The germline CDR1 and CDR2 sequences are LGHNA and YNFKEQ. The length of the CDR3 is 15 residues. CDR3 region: CASSQEGDRGPKAFF. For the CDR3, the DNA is TGTGCCAGCAGCCAAGAGGGGGACCGGGGACCAAAAGCTTTCTTT.

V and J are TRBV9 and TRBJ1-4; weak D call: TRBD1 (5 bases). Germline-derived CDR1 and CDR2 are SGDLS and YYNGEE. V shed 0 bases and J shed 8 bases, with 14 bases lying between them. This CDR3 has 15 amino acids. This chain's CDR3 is CASSVGLNRGEKLFF. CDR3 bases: TGTGCCAGCAGCGTAGGCTTAAACCGGGGCGAAAAACTGTTTTTT.

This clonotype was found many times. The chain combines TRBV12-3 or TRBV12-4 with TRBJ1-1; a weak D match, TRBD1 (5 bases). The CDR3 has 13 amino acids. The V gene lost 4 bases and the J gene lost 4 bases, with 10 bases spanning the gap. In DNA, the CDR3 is TGTGCCAGCAGTTGGGGGGGAGGCACTGAAGCTTTCTTT. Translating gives CASSWGGGTEAFF.

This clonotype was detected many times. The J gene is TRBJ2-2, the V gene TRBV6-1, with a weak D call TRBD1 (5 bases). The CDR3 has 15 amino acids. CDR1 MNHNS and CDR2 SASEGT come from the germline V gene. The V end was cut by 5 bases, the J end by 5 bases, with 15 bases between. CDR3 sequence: CASSYWSGRTGELFF. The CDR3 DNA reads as TGTGCCAGCAGTTATTGGTCAGGGCGGACCGGGGAGCTGTTTTTT.

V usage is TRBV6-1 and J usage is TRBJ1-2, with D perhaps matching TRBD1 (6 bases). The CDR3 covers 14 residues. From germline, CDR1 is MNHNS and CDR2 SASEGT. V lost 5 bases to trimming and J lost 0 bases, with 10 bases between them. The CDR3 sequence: CASSQRTANYGYTF. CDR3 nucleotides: TGTGCCAGCAGTCAACGGACAGCTAACTATGGCTACACCTTC.

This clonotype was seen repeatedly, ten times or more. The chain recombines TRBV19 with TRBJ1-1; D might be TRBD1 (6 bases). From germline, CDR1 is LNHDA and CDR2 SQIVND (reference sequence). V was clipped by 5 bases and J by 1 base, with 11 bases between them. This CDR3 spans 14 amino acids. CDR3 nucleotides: TGTGCCAGTAGTCTCGGACAGCGGAACACTGAAGCTTTCTTT. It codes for CASSLGQRNTEAFF. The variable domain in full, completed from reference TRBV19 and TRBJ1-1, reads DGGITQSPKYLFRKEGQNVTLSCEQNLNHDAMYWYRQDPGQGLRLIYYSQIVNDFQKGDIAEGYSVSREKKESFPLTVTSAQKNPTAFYLCASSLGQRNTEAFFGQGTRLTVV.

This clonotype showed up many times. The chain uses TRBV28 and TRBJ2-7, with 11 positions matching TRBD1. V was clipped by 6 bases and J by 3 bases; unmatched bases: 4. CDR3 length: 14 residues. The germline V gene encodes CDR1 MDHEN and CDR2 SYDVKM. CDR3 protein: CASSHGTGGYEQYF. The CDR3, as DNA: TGTGCCAGCAGCCATGGGACAGGGGGCTACGAGCAGTACTTC.

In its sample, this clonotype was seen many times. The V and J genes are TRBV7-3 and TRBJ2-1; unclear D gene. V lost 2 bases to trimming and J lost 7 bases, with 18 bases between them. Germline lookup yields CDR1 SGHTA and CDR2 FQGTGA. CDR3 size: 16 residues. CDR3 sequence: CASSLSGASSRNEQFF. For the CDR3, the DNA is TGTGCCAGCAGCTTATCCGGAGCTAGTTCCAGGAATGAGCAGTTCTTC.

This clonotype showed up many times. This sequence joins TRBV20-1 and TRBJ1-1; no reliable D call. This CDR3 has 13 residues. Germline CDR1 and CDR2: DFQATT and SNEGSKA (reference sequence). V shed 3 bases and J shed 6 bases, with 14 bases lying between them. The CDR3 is CSASDGNLPEAFF. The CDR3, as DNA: TGCAGTGCTAGTGACGGGAATTTGCCTGAAGCTTTCTTT.

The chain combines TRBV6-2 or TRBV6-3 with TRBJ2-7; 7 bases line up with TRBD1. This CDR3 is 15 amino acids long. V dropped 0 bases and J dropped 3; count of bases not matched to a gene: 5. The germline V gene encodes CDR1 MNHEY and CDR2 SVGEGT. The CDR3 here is CASSYSRTGHYEQYF. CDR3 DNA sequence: TGTGCCAGCAGTTACTCTCGGACAGGACACTACGAGCAGTACTTC.

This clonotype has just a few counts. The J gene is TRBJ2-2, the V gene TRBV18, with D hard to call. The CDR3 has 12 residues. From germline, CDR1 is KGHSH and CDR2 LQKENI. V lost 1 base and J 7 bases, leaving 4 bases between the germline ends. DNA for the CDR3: TGTGCCAGCTCACCACGGGACGGGGAGCTGTTTTTT. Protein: CASSPRDGELFF.

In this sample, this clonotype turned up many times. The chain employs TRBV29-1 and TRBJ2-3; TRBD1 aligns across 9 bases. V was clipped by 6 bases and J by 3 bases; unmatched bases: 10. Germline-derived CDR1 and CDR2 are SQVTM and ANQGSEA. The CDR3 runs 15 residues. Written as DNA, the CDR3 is TGCAGCGTGGCCACCGGGACAGGGAGGACAGATACGCAGTATTTT. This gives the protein CSVATGTGRTDTQYF.

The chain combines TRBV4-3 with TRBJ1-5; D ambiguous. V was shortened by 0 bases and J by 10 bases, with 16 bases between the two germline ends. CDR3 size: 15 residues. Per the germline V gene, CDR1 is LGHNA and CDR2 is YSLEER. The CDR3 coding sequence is TGCGCCAGCAGCCAAGAGAGTAGGGCCCATGTTCCCCAGCATTTT. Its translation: CASSQESRAHVPQHF.

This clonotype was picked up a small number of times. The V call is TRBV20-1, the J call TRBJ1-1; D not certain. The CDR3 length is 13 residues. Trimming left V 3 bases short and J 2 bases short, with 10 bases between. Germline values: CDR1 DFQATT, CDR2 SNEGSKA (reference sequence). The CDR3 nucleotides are TGCAGTGCTAGGGAGGAGCGCAACACTGAAGCTTTCTTT. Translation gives CSAREERNTEAFF.

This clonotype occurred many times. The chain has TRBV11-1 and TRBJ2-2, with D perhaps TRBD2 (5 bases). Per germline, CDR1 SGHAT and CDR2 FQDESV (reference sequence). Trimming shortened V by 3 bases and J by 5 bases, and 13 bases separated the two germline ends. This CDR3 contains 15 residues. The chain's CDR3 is CASSFRSSSTGELFF. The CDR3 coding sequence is TGTGCCAGCAGCTTTAGGTCTAGCTCGACCGGGGAGCTGTTTTTT.

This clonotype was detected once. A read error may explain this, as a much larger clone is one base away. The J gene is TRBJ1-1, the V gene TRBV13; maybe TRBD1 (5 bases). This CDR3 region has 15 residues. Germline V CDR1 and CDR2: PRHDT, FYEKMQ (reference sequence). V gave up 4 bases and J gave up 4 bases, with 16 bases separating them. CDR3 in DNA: TGTGCCAGCAGCTCGACAGCCAATATGAGCACTGAAGCTTTCTTT. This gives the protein CASSSTANMSTEAFF.